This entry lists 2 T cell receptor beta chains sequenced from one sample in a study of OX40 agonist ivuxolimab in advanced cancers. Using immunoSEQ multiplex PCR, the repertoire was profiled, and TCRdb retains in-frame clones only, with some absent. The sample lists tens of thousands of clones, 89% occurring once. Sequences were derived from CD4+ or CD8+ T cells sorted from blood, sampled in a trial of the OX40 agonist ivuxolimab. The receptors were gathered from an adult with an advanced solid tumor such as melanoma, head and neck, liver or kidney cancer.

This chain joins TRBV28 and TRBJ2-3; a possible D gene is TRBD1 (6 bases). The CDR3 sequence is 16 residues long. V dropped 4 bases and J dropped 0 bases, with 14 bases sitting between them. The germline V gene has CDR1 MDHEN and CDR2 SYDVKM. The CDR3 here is CASSSVGTISTDTQYF. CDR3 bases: TGTGCCAGCAGTTCTGTCGGGACAATAAGCACAGATACGCAGTATTTT. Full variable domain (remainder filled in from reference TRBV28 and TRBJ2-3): DVKVTQSSRYLVKRTGEKVFLECVQDMDHENMFWYRQDPGLGLRLIYFSYDVKMKEKGDIPEGYSVSREKKERFSLILESASTNQTSMYLCASSSVGTISTDTQYFGPGTRLTVL.

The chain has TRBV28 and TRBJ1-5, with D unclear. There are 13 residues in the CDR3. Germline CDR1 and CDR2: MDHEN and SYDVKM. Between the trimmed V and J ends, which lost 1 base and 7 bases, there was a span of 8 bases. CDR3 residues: CASSLFQVQPQHF. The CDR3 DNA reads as TGTGCCAGCAGTTTATTTCAGGTGCAGCCCCAGCATTTT.